What follows describes a single TCR beta chain. Its antigen is unknown. The sample comes from a study of CD8 T cells in ankylosing spondylitis. Broader study findings: Matched ankylosing spondylitis synovial fluid reportedly showed significant enrichment of disease-linked clones. It appeared that ankylosing spondylitis blood was characterized by a TCR beta motif of several highly homologous variants.

TCRdb reprocessed the 5' RACE reads with MiXCR, giving one entry per CDR3 protein. The sample has 150,000 to 200,000 distinct CDR3 sequences; 30% to 35% are singletons. With V trimmed by 4 bases and J by 4 bases, 3 bases remained unmatched. The CDR3 spans 13 residues. Germline V lookup: CDR1 DFQATT, CDR2 SNEGSKA (reference sequence). The sequencing sample was made of synovial fluid, either unsorted or a sorted T cell fraction (not recorded which). This TCR was recovered from a male donor with ankylosing spondylitis. The chain combines TRBV20-1 with TRBJ2-1; TRBD2 matches 8 bases. CDR3: CSATGTSYNEQFF. CDR3 DNA sequence: TGCAGTGCTACCGGGACTAGTTACAATGAGCAGTTCTTC.